A single sample gave rise to the 32 T cell receptor beta chains below, sequenced in a study of shared clonotypes between healthy human individuals. Method: immunoSEQ multiplex PCR; TCRdb's copy keeps in-frame clones and lacks some. Here the sample spans over a million clones, roughly 80% being singletons. Sequencing input: memory CD4+ T cells sorted from blood. The subset here: CD45RA-negative fraction. Receptor source: a man aged 18 to 29 in good health.

V usage is TRBV5-8 and J usage is TRBJ1-1, with 7 bases matching TRBD1. With 3 bases clipped from V and 0 bases from J, the junction kept 2 bases outside the gene matches. CDR3 length: 14 amino acids. Germline-derived CDR1 and CDR2 are SGHTS and YDEGEE. CDR3 bases: TGTGCCAGCAGCTGGGGACAGTTGAACACTGAAGCTTTCTTT. This translates into CASSWGQLNTEAFF.

The table lists this clone with many counts. The rearrangement joins TRBV28 to TRBJ1-2; D uncertain. Per the germline V gene, CDR1 is MDHEN and CDR2 is SYDVKM. V was shortened by 3 bases and J by 5 bases, with 13 bases between the two germline ends. The CDR3 has 14 amino acids. CDR3: CASSFAGIGYGYTF. The CDR3 DNA reads as TGTGCCAGCAGTTTTGCGGGGATAGGGTATGGCTACACCTTC.

The rearrangement uses TRBV6-1 and TRBJ1-1; 11 nucleotides align to TRBD1. The CDR3 covers 14 residues. J lost 3 bases, V lost 8 bases, and 5 bases had no gene match. Germline lookup yields CDR1 MNHNS and CDR2 SASEGT. CDR3 in amino acids: CASAWDRGDTEAFF. CDR3 DNA: TGTGCCAGCGCTTGGGACAGGGGGGACACTGAAGCTTTCTTT.

As to this clone: The junction departs from germline at one end; a sequencing error may be responsible. The chain couples TRBV7-7 to TRBJ2-5; a weak D match, TRBD1 (5 bases). CDR1 and CDR2 from the germline V gene are SSHAT and FNYEAQ (reference sequence). The CDR3 consists of 15 residues. Here the CDR3 DNA reads TGTGCTAGCAGCTTCACGAGCAGCAAGGGGGAGACCCAGTACTTC. Residues: CASSFTSSKGETQYF.

As to this clone: Other DNA sequences in the same sample also yield this CDR3. The V and J genes are TRBV18 and TRBJ2-3; no clear D. The CDR3 is 15 amino acids. CDR1 is KGHSH, CDR2 LQKENI, per germline. Deletions cut 1 base from V and 1 base from J, with 9 bases between. This CDR3 is CASSPLGRGTDTQYF. The CDR3 bases are TGTGCCAGCTCACCACTCGGACGGGGCACAGATACGCAGTATTTT.

This clone was picked up many times. This rearrangement joins TRBV2 to TRBJ1-1; 9 bases fit TRBD1. Unmatched junction bases numbered 5, after V lost 1 base and J lost 11 bases. The CDR3 is 13 amino acids. Germline V gene lookup returns CDR1 SNHLY and CDR2 FYNNEI. The CDR3 nucleotides are TGTGCCAGCAGTGAAGTTTCGACAGGGGGGGCTTTCTTT. Protein product: CASSEVSTGGAFF.

The CDR3 DNA is TGTGCCATCAGTGAGGGGAGCGGGGTCTCCTACGAGCAGTACTTC. This gives the protein CAISEGSGVSYEQYF. The rearrangement links TRBV10-3 to TRBJ2-5, with 7 bases that match TRBD2. Matching the DNA end better, TRBJ2-7 makes the J call doubtful. CDR3 length: 15 amino acids. Germline assignment: CDR1 ENHRY and CDR2 SYGVKD.

This sequence joins TRBV11-2 and TRBJ2-7, with TRBD2 identical over 8 bases. The CDR3 consists of 16 residues. Germline trimming cut 3 bases from V and 5 bases from J; bases unmatched to any gene: 12. Per germline, CDR1 SGHAT and CDR2 FQNNGV. The chain's CDR3 is CASSFTFGGRLNEQYF. The CDR3 DNA reads TGTGCCAGCAGCTTCACGTTTGGCGGGAGGTTAAACGAGCAGTACTTC.

DNA for the CDR3: TGTGCCACCTTAAACAGGGGGTACAGCGCAGATACGCAGTATTTT. It is translated as CATLNRGYSADTQYF. J is TRBJ2-3 and V is TRBV19; 8 nucleotides align to TRBD1. The CDR3 extends over 15 amino acids. Germline V gene data show CDR1 as LNHDA and CDR2 as SQIVND (reference sequence). V shed 10 bases and J 4 bases; nucleotides not matched to a gene: 13.

This chain links TRBV19 with TRBJ1-2; D is uncertain. V was trimmed by 6 bases and J by 2 bases, leaving 25 bases between them. The germline V gene has CDR1 LNHDA and CDR2 SQIVND (reference sequence). The CDR3 loop spans 18 amino acids. CDR3 region: CASSNTLPPGPGNYGYTF. Here the CDR3 DNA reads TGTGCCAGTAGCAACACACTCCCCCCGGGCCCTGGAAACTATGGCTACACCTTC.

Concerning this clone itself: Distinct nucleotide sequences in the sample also encode this CDR3. The chain combines TRBV5-4 with TRBJ2-3, with D perhaps TRBD1 or TRBD2 (5 bases each). Germline loops: CDR1 SGHNT, CDR2 YYREEE (reference sequence). The CDR3 loop spans 15 amino acids. V was cut by 0 bases and J by 2 bases, with 10 bases left in between. The CDR3 DNA reads TGTGCCAGCAGCTTGGGTGGGGGAACCACAGATACGCAGTATTTT. This encodes CASSLGGGTTDTQYF.

Ten or more counts support this clone. The gene calls are TRBV4-3 and TRBJ2-3, with a possible D match to TRBD1 (6 bases). Trimming stripped 4 bases from V and 5 bases from J, with 16 bases between. The germline gives CDR1 LGHNA, CDR2 YSLEER. This CDR3 region has 15 residues. CDR3 in amino acids: CASSLKGSRGDTQYF. The CDR3 bases are TGCGCCAGCAGCCTAAAAGGGAGCAGGGGAGATACGCAGTATTTT.

The CDR3 loop is CASSPTRDYGYTF. For the CDR3, the DNA is TGTGCCAGCAGCCCCACCCGGGACTATGGCTACACCTTC. J is TRBJ1-2 and V is TRBV5-4; D remains unclear. Germline assignment: CDR1 SGHNT and CDR2 YYREEE (reference sequence). The CDR3 length is 13 residues. V shed 4 bases and J shed 3 bases, with 10 bases lying between them.

V and J are TRBV7-8 and TRBJ2-7; 9 bases match TRBD2. The CDR3 contains 15 residues. Germline assignment: CDR1 SGHVS and CDR2 FQNEAQ. V gave up 5 bases and J gave up 3 bases; unmatched junction bases: 8. The CDR3 DNA is TGTGCCAGCAGCACTGGACTAGCGAGAAACTACGAGCAGTACTTC. Amino acid sequence: CASSTGLARNYEQYF.

As concerns this clone: The same CDR3 is also encoded by other DNA sequences in this sample. The J gene is TRBJ2-1, the V gene TRBV9; 7 positions match TRBD2. Germline trimming cut 2 bases from V and 3 bases from J; bases unmatched to any gene: 5. Per germline, CDR1 SGDLS and CDR2 YYNGEE. The CDR3 covers 15 residues. In DNA form, the CDR3 reads TGTGCCAGCAGCGTCGCTAGCGGCCTCTACAATGAGCAGTTCTTC. This sequence encodes CASSVASGLYNEQFF.

This rearrangement joins TRBV2 to TRBJ1-6; no clear D gene. This CDR3 has 12 amino acids. CDR1 and CDR2 from the germline V gene are SNHLY and FYNNEI. The V and J ends lost 7 bases and 1 base respectively, with 2 bases between them. The CDR3 reads CASISYNSPLHF. The CDR3 bases are TGTGCCAGCATATCCTATAATTCACCCCTCCACTTT.

This chain joins TRBV7-2 and TRBJ1-1; D ambiguous. CDR3 length: 13 amino acids. The V end lost 4 bases, the J end lost 5 bases, and 11 bases lay between the germline ends. The germline CDR1 and CDR2 sequences are SGHTA and FQGNSA. CDR3 residues: CASSYRIQTEAFF. CDR3 nucleotide sequence: TGTGCCAGCAGCTACCGAATCCAGACTGAAGCTTTCTTT. Supplemented by reference TRBV7-2 and TRBJ1-1, the full variable domain reads GAGVSQSPSNKVTEKGKDVELRCDPISGHTALYWYRQSLGQGLEFLIYFQGNSAPDKSGLPSDRFSAERTGGSVSTLTIQRTQQEDSAVYLCASSYRIQTEAFFGQGTRLTVV.

The rearrangement uses TRBV6-5 and TRBJ1-5; D uncertain. Germline V lookup: CDR1 MNHEY, CDR2 SVGAGI. Trimming stripped 2 bases from V and 3 bases from J, with 8 bases between. This CDR3 contains 14 residues. The CDR3 nucleotides are TGTGCCAGCAGTTACACGACGGACAATCAGCCCCAGCATTTT. It translates to CASSYTTDNQPQHF.

The chain couples TRBV5-4 to TRBJ2-6, with D possibly matching TRBD1 (6 bases). Germline CDR1 is SGHNT and CDR2 is YYREEE (reference sequence). Trimming took 0 bases from V and 7 from J, leaving 17 bases between them. The CDR3 extends over 17 amino acids. CDR3 amino acids: CASSLAGLAGVANVLTF. The CDR3 DNA sequence: TGTGCCAGCAGCTTGGCCGGCCTGGCAGGGGTCGCCAACGTCCTGACTTTC.

CDR3 sequence: CASSQAVSIYNSPLHF. In nucleotides, the CDR3 is TGCGCCAGCAGCCAGGCCGTTTCGATTTATAATTCACCCCTCCACTTT. The chain employs TRBV4-1 and TRBJ1-6; D not certain. Germline V CDR1 and CDR2: MGHRA, YSYEKL. Trimming pared 3 bases from V and 4 bases from J, leaving 13 bases between. The CDR3 is 16 residues long.

This rearrangement joins TRBV7-8 to TRBJ2-7; TRBD1 is a possible D gene (6 bases). This CDR3 contains 14 residues. Trimming removed 3 bases from V and 3 bases from J, with 12 bases in between. CDR1 and CDR2 (germline): SGHVS, FQNEAQ. The CDR3 is CASSFRGINYEQYF. CDR3 sequence (DNA): TGTGCCAGCAGCTTCAGGGGAATTAACTACGAGCAGTACTTC.

The chain joins TRBV14 to TRBJ2-7; D gene ambiguous. Trimming cost V 2 bases and J 7 bases, with 15 bases left between them. Germline V gene lookup returns CDR1 SGHDN and CDR2 FVKESK. The CDR3 has 14 residues. For the CDR3, the DNA is TGTGCCAGCAGCCAAACCCAAAAGGGTTGGGAGCAGTACTTC. It encodes CASSQTQKGWEQYF.

This chain connects TRBV18 to TRBJ2-5; D unclear. Deletions cut 1 base from V and 5 bases from J, with 8 bases between. Germline CDR1 reads KGHSH; CDR2 reads LQKENI. The CDR3 runs to 13 residues. In DNA, the CDR3 is TGTGCCAGCTCACCACGGGTCAGGGAGACCCAGTACTTC. This codes for CASSPRVRETQYF.

This clone was counted a single time. The V gene is TRBV7-2, the J gene TRBJ2-3; D gene unclear. V was cut by 2 bases and J by 2 bases, with 14 bases left in between. The V gene's germline CDR1 is SGHTA and CDR2 FQGNSA. The CDR3 runs to 16 residues. CDR3 loop: CASSLPKMRNTDTQYF. In nucleotides, the CDR3 is TGTGCCAGCAGCTTACCCAAGATGAGAAACACAGATACGCAGTATTTT.

CDR3 protein: CASSDQGMTDTQYF. CDR3 nucleotides: TGTGCCAGCAGTGACCAGGGAATGACAGATACGCAGTATTTT. The V and J genes are TRBV25-1 and TRBJ2-3, with D maybe TRBD1 (5 bases). The CDR3 has 14 amino acids. Trimming took 3 bases from V and 3 from J, leaving 10 bases between them. Germline V gene lookup returns CDR1 MGHDK and CDR2 SYGVNS.

The chain links TRBV6-1 to TRBJ1-2, with D tentatively TRBD1 (6 bases). This CDR3 contains 13 residues. The germline V and J ends were trimmed by 7 bases and 6 bases, with 15 bases remaining between them. The V gene's germline CDR1 is MNHNS and CDR2 SASEGT. The CDR3 here is CASTRGFSNGYTF. Here the CDR3 DNA reads TGTGCCAGCACCAGGGGATTCTCGAATGGCTACACCTTC.

The chain employs TRBV6-1 and TRBJ1-5; TRBD1 matches at 8 bases. J was trimmed by 6 bases and V by 6 bases; bases with no gene match: 4. The CDR3 has 13 amino acids. The germline gives CDR1 MNHNS, CDR2 SASEGT. For the CDR3, the DNA is TGTGCCAGCAGCGCAGGGGGCGGTCAGCCCCAGCATTTT. This translates into CASSAGGGQPQHF.

The chain recombines TRBV18 with TRBJ1-6; a possible D gene is TRBD1 (5 bases). The V gene's germline CDR1 is KGHSH and CDR2 LQKENI. This CDR3 is 14 amino acids long. V was shortened by 3 bases and J by 8 bases, with 11 bases between the two germline ends. CDR3 region: CASSPKGVYSPLHF. The DNA of the CDR3 is TGTGCCAGCTCACCGAAAGGGGTGTATTCACCCCTCCACTTT.

The chain combines TRBV29-1 with TRBJ1-1, with D possibly matching TRBD1 (6 bases). The CDR3 has 12 amino acids. Germline V gene sequence: CDR1 SQVTM, CDR2 ANQGSEA. The germline V and J ends were trimmed by 5 bases and 1 base, with 8 bases remaining between them. Here the CDR3 reads CSVSRGNTEAFF. Written as DNA, the CDR3 is TGCAGCGTTTCCAGGGGGAACACTGAAGCTTTCTTT.

V and J are TRBV7-6 and TRBJ2-1; the match to TRBD1 covers 8 bases. The V segment lost 1 base and the J segment 0 bases; nucleotides outside the gene matches: 2. The CDR3 sequence is 16 residues long. Germline V lookup: CDR1 SGHVS, CDR2 FNYEAQ. CDR3 coding DNA: TGTGCCAGCAGCTTAGGACAGGGGCTCTCCTACAATGAGCAGTTCTTC. Its protein product is CASSLGQGLSYNEQFF.

The rearrangement links TRBV30 to TRBJ2-5; D is unclear. The DNA end lines up better with TRBJ2-7; the J call may be wrong. The germline CDR1 and CDR2 sequences are GTSNPN and SVGIG (reference sequence). The CDR3 sequence is 13 residues long. As DNA, the CDR3 is TGTGCCTGGAGTGTACGAGGCCCATACGAGCAGTACTTC. Translation gives CAWSVRGPYEQYF.

The gene calls are TRBV2 and TRBJ1-1; D gene unclear. CDR1 is SNHLY, CDR2 FYNNEI, per germline. This CDR3 is built from 14 residues. The V and J ends lost 6 bases and 0 bases respectively, with 11 bases between them. The CDR3 here is CASRAQVMNTEAFF. The DNA of the CDR3 is TGTGCCAGCAGGGCCCAGGTCATGAACACTGAAGCTTTCTTT.